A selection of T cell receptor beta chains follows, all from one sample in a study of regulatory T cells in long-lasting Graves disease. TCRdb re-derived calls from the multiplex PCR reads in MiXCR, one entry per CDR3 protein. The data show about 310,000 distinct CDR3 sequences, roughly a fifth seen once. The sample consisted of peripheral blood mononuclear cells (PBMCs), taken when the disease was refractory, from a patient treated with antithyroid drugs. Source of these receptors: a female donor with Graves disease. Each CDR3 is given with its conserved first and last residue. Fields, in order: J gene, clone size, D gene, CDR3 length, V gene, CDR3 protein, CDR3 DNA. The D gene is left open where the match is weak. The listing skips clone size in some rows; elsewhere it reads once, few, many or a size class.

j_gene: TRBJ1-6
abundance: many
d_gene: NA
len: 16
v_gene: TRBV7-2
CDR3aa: CASSLRGGWANSPLHF
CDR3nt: TGTGCCAGCAGCTTACGCGGGGGATGGGCTAATTCACCCCTCCACTTT

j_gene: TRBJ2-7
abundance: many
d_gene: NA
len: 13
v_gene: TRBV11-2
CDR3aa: CASSGGHLYEQYF
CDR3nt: TGTGCCAGCAGCGGAGGACACCTCTACGAGCAGTACTTC

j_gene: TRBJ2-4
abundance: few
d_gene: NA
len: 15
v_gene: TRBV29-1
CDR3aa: CSVLSGTNVKNIQYF
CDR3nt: TGCAGCGTACTATCAGGGACGAATGTCAAAAACATTCAGTACTTC

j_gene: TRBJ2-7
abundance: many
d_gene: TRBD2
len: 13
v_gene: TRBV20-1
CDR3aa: CSARVSGRYEQYF
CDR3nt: TGCAGTGCTAGAGTGAGCGGGAGGTACGAGCAGTACTTC

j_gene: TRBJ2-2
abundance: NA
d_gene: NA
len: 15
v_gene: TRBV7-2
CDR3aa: CASSLKQFGTGELFF
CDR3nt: TGTGCCAGCAGCTTAAAACAGTTTGGGACCGGGGAGCTGTTTTTT

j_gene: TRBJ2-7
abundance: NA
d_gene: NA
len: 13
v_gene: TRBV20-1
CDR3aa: CSARPSWTYEQYF
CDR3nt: TGCAGTGCTAGACCTAGTTGGACCTACGAGCAGTACTTC

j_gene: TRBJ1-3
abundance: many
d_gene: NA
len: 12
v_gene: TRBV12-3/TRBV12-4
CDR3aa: CASSYSGNTIYF
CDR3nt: TGTGCCAGCAGTTATTCCGGAAACACCATATATTTT

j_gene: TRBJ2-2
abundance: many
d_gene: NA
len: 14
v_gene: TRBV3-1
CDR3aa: CASSLDGNTGELFF
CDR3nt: TGTGCCAGCAGTCTCGACGGGAACACCGGGGAGCTGTTTTTT

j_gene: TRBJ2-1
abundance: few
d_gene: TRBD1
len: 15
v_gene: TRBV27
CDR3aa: CASSLGTGVRNEQFF
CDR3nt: TGTGCCAGCAGTTTAGGGACAGGGGTTAGGAATGAGCAGTTCTTC

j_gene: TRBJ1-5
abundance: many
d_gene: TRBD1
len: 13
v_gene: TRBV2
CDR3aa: CASLGQGDQPQHF
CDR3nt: TGTGCCAGCCTGGGACAGGGTGATCAGCCCCAGCATTTT

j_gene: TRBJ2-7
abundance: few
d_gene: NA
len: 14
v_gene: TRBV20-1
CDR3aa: CSAIPDPLSYEQYF
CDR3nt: TGCAGTGCTATCCCGGATCCTCTATCCTACGAGCAGTACTTC

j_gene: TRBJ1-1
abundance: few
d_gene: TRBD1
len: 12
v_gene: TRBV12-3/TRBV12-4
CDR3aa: CASSFGGQGSFF
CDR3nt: TGTGCCAGCAGTTTTGGGGGACAGGGGTCTTTCTTT

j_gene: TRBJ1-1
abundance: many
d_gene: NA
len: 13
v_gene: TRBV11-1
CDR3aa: CASSLGTHTEAFF
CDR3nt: TGTGCCAGCAGCTTAGGAACTCACACTGAAGCTTTCTTT

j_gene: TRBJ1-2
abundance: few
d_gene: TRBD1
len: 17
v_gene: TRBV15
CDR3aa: CATSRDGQGASPYGYTF
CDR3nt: TGTGCCACCAGCAGAGATGGGCAGGGGGCGTCCCCATATGGCTACACCTTC

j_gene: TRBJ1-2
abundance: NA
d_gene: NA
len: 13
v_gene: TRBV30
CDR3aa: CAFGSTGMDGYTF
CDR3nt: TGTGCCTTTGGTAGTACAGGGATGGATGGCTACACCTTC

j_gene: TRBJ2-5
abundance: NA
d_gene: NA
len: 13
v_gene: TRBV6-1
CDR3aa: CASTKGLQETQYF
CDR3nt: TGTGCCAGCACCAAGGGCCTACAAGAGACCCAGTACTTC

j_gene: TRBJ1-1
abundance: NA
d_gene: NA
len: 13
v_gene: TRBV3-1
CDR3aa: CASSQGQTFEAFF
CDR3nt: TGTGCCAGCAGCCAAGGTCAGACATTTGAAGCTTTCTTT

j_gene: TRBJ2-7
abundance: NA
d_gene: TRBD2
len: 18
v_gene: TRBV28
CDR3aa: CASSGMGQTSGSSYEQYF
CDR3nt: TGTGCCAGCAGTGGGATGGGGCAGACTAGCGGGAGCTCCTACGAGCAGTACTTC

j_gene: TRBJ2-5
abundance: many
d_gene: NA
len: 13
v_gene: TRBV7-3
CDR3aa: CASSLTGIETQYF
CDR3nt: TGTGCCAGCAGCTTAACAGGGATAGAGACCCAGTACTTC

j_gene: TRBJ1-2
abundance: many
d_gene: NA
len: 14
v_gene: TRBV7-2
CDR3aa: CASIQGRGNYGYTF
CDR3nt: TGTGCCAGCATCCAGGGGAGGGGAAACTATGGCTACACCTTC

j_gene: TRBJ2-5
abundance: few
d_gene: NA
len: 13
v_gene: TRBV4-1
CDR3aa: CASSPWEGETQYF
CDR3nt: TGCGCCAGCAGCCCCTGGGAAGGAGAGACCCAGTACTTC

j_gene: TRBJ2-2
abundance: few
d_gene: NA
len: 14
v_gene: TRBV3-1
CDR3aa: CASSQGTSPGELFF
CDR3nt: TGTGCCAGCAGCCAAGGGACCTCCCCCGGGGAGCTGTTTTTT

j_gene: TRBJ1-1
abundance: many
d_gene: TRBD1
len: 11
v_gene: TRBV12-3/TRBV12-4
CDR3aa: CASSDRVKAFF
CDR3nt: TGTGCCAGCAGTGACAGGGTGAAAGCTTTCTTT

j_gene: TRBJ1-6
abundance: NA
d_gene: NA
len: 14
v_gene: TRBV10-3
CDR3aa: CAIKADRANSPLHF
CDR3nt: TGTGCCATTAAAGCAGACAGAGCAAATTCACCCCTCCACTTT

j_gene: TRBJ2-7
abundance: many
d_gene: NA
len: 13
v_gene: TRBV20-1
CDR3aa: CSASFSASYEQYF
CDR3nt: TGCAGTGCTAGTTTCTCTGCCTCCTACGAGCAGTACTTC

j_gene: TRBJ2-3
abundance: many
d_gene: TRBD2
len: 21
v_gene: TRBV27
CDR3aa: CASIQPSVGLAGGKGTDTQYF
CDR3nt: TGTGCCAGCATCCAACCCAGCGTGGGACTAGCGGGAGGGAAGGGCACAGATACGCAGTATTTT

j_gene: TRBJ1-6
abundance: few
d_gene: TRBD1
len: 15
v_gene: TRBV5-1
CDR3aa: CASSFGDRDNSPLHF
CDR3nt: TGCGCCAGCAGCTTTGGGGACAGAGATAATTCACCCCTCCACTTT

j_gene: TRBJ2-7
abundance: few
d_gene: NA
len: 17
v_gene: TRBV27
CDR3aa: CASSLSHGRALSYEQYF
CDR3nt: TGTGCCAGCAGTTTATCCCATGGACGGGCCCTCTCCTACGAGCAGTACTTC

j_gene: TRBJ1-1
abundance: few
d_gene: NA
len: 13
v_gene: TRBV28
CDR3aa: CASADRMNTEAFF
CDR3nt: TGTGCCAGCGCCGACCGAATGAACACTGAAGCTTTCTTT

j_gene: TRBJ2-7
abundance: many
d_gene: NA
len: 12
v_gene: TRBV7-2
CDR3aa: CASSFRTYEQYF
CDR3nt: TGTGCCAGCAGCTTCAGGACCTACGAGCAGTACTTC

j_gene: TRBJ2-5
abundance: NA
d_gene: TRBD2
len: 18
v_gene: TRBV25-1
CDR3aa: CASSRKGLAEGIQETQYF
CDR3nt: TGTGCCAGCAGCCGAAAAGGACTAGCGGAGGGGATTCAAGAGACCCAGTACTTC

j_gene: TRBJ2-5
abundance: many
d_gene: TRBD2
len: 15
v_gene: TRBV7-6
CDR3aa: CASSLATSGQETQYF
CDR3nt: TGTGCCAGCAGCTTAGCGACTAGCGGCCAAGAGACCCAGTACTTC

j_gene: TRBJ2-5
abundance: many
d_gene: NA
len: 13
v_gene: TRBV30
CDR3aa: CACPQGAGETQYF
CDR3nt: TGTGCCTGCCCCCAGGGCGCGGGGGAGACCCAGTACTTC

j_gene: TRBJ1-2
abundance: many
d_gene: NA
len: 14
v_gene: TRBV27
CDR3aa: CASSLSARRYGYTF
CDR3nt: TGTGCCAGCAGTTTATCCGCTCGTCGCTATGGCTACACCTTC

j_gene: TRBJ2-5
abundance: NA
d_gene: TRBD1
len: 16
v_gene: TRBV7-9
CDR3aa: CASSLSLGQDHGAQYF
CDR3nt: TGTGCCAGCAGCTTATCCCTCGGACAGGACCACGGGGCCCAGTACTTC

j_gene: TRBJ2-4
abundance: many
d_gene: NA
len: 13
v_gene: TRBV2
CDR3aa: CASGRQAGNIQYF
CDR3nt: TGTGCCAGCGGAAGACAAGCGGGAAACATTCAGTACTTC

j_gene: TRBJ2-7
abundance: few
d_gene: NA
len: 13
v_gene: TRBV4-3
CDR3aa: CASSRENGYEQYF
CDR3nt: TGCGCCAGCAGCCGAGAGAACGGATACGAGCAGTACTTC

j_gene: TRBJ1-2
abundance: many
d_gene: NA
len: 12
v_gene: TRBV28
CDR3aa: CASSRDNYGYTF
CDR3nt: TGTGCCAGCAGCCGGGACAACTATGGCTACACCTTC

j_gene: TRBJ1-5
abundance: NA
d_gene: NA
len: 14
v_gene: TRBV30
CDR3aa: CAWSVRGSNQPQHF
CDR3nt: TGTGCCTGGAGTGTAAGGGGCAGCAATCAGCCCCAGCATTTT